Presented here are 18 T cell receptor beta chains from one specimen sequenced in a study of T cell responses to AZD1222 COVID-19 vaccine. Generated by immunoSEQ multiplex PCR, the TCRdb table keeps only in-frame clones and is missing some. Counted here are about 130,000 clones, over 85% occurring once; the ten biggest clones make up roughly 0.91%. The material sequenced was peripheral blood, taken on day 0 of AZD1222 vaccination. The receptors derive from an adult in good health.

The chain uses TRBV2 and TRBJ1-6; D call uncertain. The germline V and J ends were trimmed by 6 bases and 9 bases, with 12 bases remaining between them. The CDR3 length is 13 residues. The germline V gene has CDR1 SNHLY and CDR2 FYNNEI. The CDR3 region is CASRDSGGSPLHF. The DNA for the CDR3 is TGTGCCAGCAGGGACTCCGGAGGTTCACCCCTCCACTTT.

V and J are TRBV4-1 and TRBJ2-7; 9 nucleotides line up with TRBD1. The J segment lost 2 bases and the V segment lost 0 bases, leaving 14 bases of the junction unmatched. Germline V CDR1 and CDR2: MGHRA, YSYEKL. The CDR3 extends over 19 amino acids. Here the CDR3 reads CASSQEGQGKRRLPYEQYF. In DNA, the CDR3 is TGCGCCAGCAGCCAAGAGGGACAGGGCAAACGGCGTCTACCCTACGAGCAGTACTTC.

This clone was observed a single time. V usage is TRBV18 and J usage is TRBJ1-1; 7 bases match TRBD1. The CDR3 sequence is 15 residues long. From germline, CDR1 is KGHSH and CDR2 LQKENI. J lost 5 bases, V lost 2 bases, and 8 bases had no gene match. The CDR3 sequence is CASSPNEGAFTEAFF. The CDR3, as DNA: TGTGCCAGCTCACCAAATGAGGGGGCGTTTACTGAAGCTTTCTTT.

The gene calls are TRBV5-4 and TRBJ2-1; TRBD1 matches at 7 bases. Germline trimming cut 4 bases from V and 5 bases from J; bases unmatched to any gene: 3. From germline, CDR1 is SGHNT and CDR2 YYREEE (reference sequence). This CDR3 is built from 13 residues. The CDR3 DNA reads as TGTGCCAGCAGCGGGGGACAGAACAATGAGCAGTTCTTC. This sequence encodes CASSGGQNNEQFF.

This clone was seen a few times. This chain's CDR3 is CASSDRANYGYTF. Written as DNA, the CDR3 is TGCGCCAGCTCCGACAGGGCTAACTATGGCTACACCTTC. The rearrangement joins TRBV5-1 to TRBJ1-2; 7 bases are shared with TRBD1. V was clipped by 7 bases and J by 0 bases; unmatched bases: 3. The CDR3 loop spans 13 amino acids. Germline V lookup: CDR1 SGHRS, CDR2 YFSETQ.

The chain employs TRBV20-1 and TRBJ2-7; D call uncertain. Trimming left V 0 bases short and J 7 bases short, with 7 bases between. Germline lookup yields CDR1 DFQATT and CDR2 SNEGSKA (reference sequence). This CDR3 is 11 amino acids long. Here the CDR3 reads CSARDSAEQYF. The CDR3 DNA reads TGCAGTGCTAGAGATTCCGCGGAGCAGTACTTC.

CDR3 loop: CASTQAGYEQFF. Here the CDR3 DNA reads TGTGCCAGCACCCAAGCCGGGTATGAGCAGTTCTTC. This sequence joins TRBV12-3 or TRBV12-4 and TRBJ2-1; D call uncertain. The CDR3 is 12 residues long. V lost 7 bases to trimming and J lost 8 bases, with 12 bases between them.

The chain employs TRBV7-8 and TRBJ1-2; D unclear. CDR1 SGHVS and CDR2 FQNEAQ come from the germline V gene. V lost 1 base and J 6 bases, leaving 9 bases between the germline ends. The CDR3 covers 13 residues. In nucleotides, the CDR3 is TGTGCCAGCAGCTTAGGTTGGGGTGATGGCTACACCTTC. It codes for CASSLGWGDGYTF.

Here the CDR3 DNA reads TGTGCCAGCAGCCAAGATTTAGGGGTAACTAATGAAAAACTGTTTTTT. This gives the protein CASSQDLGVTNEKLFF. V is TRBV3-1 (or the pseudogene TRBV3-2) and J is TRBJ1-4; D is possibly TRBD1 (5 bases). The CDR3 is 16 amino acids. With 0 bases removed from V and 1 base from J, the gap between germline ends came to 9 bases. Germline V gene data show CDR1 as LGHDT and CDR2 as YNNKEL (reference sequence).

The CDR3 protein is CASRLTLTANYGYTF. As DNA, the CDR3 is TGTGCCAGCAGACTTACGCTTACAGCTAACTATGGCTACACCTTC. The chain couples TRBV7-2 to TRBJ1-2, with D hard to call. Trimming removed 6 bases at V and 0 bases at J, with 14 bases between. Germline V gives CDR1 SGHTA, CDR2 FQGNSA. The CDR3 is 15 amino acids. Supplemented by reference TRBV7-2 and TRBJ1-2, the full variable domain reads GAGVSQSPSNKVTEKGKDVELRCDPISGHTALYWYRQSLGQGLEFLIYFQGNSAPDKSGLPSDRFSAERTGGSVSTLTIQRTQQEDSAVYLCASRLTLTANYGYTFGSGTRLTVV.

This rearrangement joins TRBV5-6 to TRBJ2-1; D might be TRBD2 (6 bases). The CDR3 totals 11 residues. Deletions cut 4 bases from V and 12 bases from J, with 11 bases between. Germline lookup yields CDR1 SGHDT and CDR2 YYEEEE. The CDR3 nucleotides are TGTGCCAGCAGCGAACCGGGAGCGCAGTTCTTC. Translation: CASSEPGAQFF.

The chain recombines TRBV7-9 with TRBJ2-2; 7 bases fit TRBD1. With V trimmed by 3 bases and J by 7 bases, 8 bases remained unmatched. Germline V lookup: CDR1 SEHNR, CDR2 FQNEAQ (reference sequence). There are 15 residues in the CDR3. This CDR3 reads CASSFQGVGYGELFF. In nucleotides, the CDR3 is TGTGCCAGCAGCTTCCAGGGGGTCGGTTACGGGGAGCTGTTTTTT.

CDR3: CSVPPRLGSDTQYF. As DNA, the CDR3 is TGCAGCGTCCCCCCGCGGCTGGGGTCAGATACGCAGTATTTT. The chain joins TRBV29-1 to TRBJ2-3; no reliable D call. Germline V gives CDR1 SQVTM, CDR2 ANQGSEA. The V end lost 6 bases, the J end lost 4 bases, and 17 bases lay between the germline ends. This CDR3 has 14 residues.

V gene TRBV7-6 combines with J gene TRBJ2-1, with D unresolved. The CDR3 sequence is 15 residues long. Germline loops: CDR1 SGHVS, CDR2 FNYEAQ. V was shortened by 1 base and J by 7 bases, with 14 bases between the two germline ends. DNA of the CDR3: TGTGCCAGCAGCTTAGACCCCAATCCTCTGAATGAGCAGTTCTTC. Its translation: CASSLDPNPLNEQFF.

V is TRBV6-5 and J is TRBJ2-1; 7 nucleotides line up with TRBD2. Germline-derived CDR1 and CDR2 are MNHEY and SVGAGI. Unmatched junction bases numbered 4, after V lost 2 bases and J lost 0 bases. The CDR3 length is 16 residues. The CDR3: CASSYGAGSSYNEQFF. CDR3 DNA sequence: TGTGCCAGCAGTTACGGAGCGGGGAGCTCCTACAATGAGCAGTTCTTC.

This clone was seen a single time. The junction departs from the called germline gene at one end, perhaps through a read error. The chain joins TRBV2 to TRBJ2-1; tentative D call: TRBD1 (8 bases). Germline lookup yields CDR1 SNHLY and CDR2 FYNNEI. This CDR3 region has 16 residues. In nucleotides, the CDR3 is TGTGCCAGCAGTAAAGCGGGACAGGAGCTCCCTCAAGGTCAGTTCTTC. Protein sequence: CASSKAGQELPQGQFF. Based on the CDR3 plus reference TRBV2 and TRBJ2-1, the full variable domain is EPEVTQTPSHQVTQMGQEVILRCVPISNHLYFYWYRQILGQKVEFLVSFYNNEISEKSEIFDDQFSVERPDGSNFTLKIRSTKLEDSAMYFCASSKAGQELPQGQFFGPGTRLTVL.

In this sample, this clone turned up a few times. V is TRBV7-9 and J is TRBJ2-7; D is ambiguous. Per the germline V gene, CDR1 is SEHNR and CDR2 is FQNEAQ (reference sequence). The CDR3 covers 16 residues. Trimming took 0 bases from V and 3 from J, leaving 15 bases between them. The CDR3 loop is CASSLALGGVIYEQYF. DNA for the CDR3: TGTGCCAGCAGCTTAGCGCTGGGTGGGGTTATCTACGAGCAGTACTTC. The variable domain in full, completed from reference TRBV7-9 and TRBJ2-7, reads DTGVSQNPRHKITKRGQNVTFRCDPISEHNRLYWYRQTLGQGPEFLTYFQNEAQLEKSRLLSDRFSAERPKGSFSTLEIQRTEQGDSAMYLCASSLALGGVIYEQYFGPGTRLTVT.

This chain connects TRBV14 to TRBJ2-2; no clear D. Trimming took 4 bases from V and 7 from J, leaving 10 bases between them. Germline V gives CDR1 SGHDN, CDR2 FVKESK. CDR3 length: 13 amino acids. CDR3 coding DNA: TGTGCCAGCAGCCCCCACCGCAGCGGGGAGCTGTTTTTT. The encoded protein is CASSPHRSGELFF.